The 15 T cell receptor beta chains reported below all come from one sample, sequenced in a study of cytotoxic CD8 clonotypes in ibrutinib-treated CLL. The assay was immunoSEQ multiplex PCR, and TCRdb's table has in-frame clones only and misses some. The data contain approximately 200,000 clones, 72% of them singletons. The input for sequencing was PBMCs, taken after 24 months of ibrutinib treatment. These receptors all come from a human donor with chronic lymphocytic leukemia.

The chain employs TRBV28 and TRBJ2-3, with D perhaps matching TRBD2 (6 bases). The CDR3 contains 15 residues. V lost 2 bases to trimming and J lost 3 bases, with 12 bases between them. Germline CDR1 and CDR2: MDHEN and SYDVKM. The CDR3 spells CASSLRGMVTDTQYF. In DNA, the CDR3 is TGTGCCAGCAGTTTACGGGGGATGGTGACAGATACGCAGTATTTT.

The V gene is TRBV7-2, the J gene TRBJ2-1; possible D gene TRBD2, 5 bases. CDR3 size: 15 residues. V was shortened by 5 bases and J by 0 bases, with 11 bases between the two germline ends. In germline, CDR1 is SGHTA, CDR2 FQGNSA. CDR3 DNA sequence: TGTGCCAGCAGCATTAGCGCCAGCTCCTACAATGAGCAGTTCTTC. This encodes CASSISASSYNEQFF.

This chain uses TRBV4-1 with TRBJ1-4, with D possibly TRBD1 on 6 matching bases. V dropped 1 base and J dropped 4 bases, with 10 bases sitting between them. Germline V gives CDR1 MGHRA, CDR2 YSYEKL. The CDR3 runs to 15 residues. The CDR3, as DNA: TGCGCCAGCAGCCAAGGGCCGGACAGTAATGAAAAACTGTTTTTT. Amino acid sequence: CASSQGPDSNEKLFF.

The chain couples TRBV27 to TRBJ2-7; perhaps TRBD1 as D (7 bases). The CDR3 is 16 residues long. V was trimmed by 6 bases and J by 2 bases, leaving 20 bases between them. The germline V gene has CDR1 MNHEY and CDR2 SMNVEV (reference sequence). CDR3 protein: CASSQTFGGTAYEQYF. The CDR3 nucleotides are TGTGCCAGCAGCCAAACCTTCGGCGGGACAGCCTACGAGCAGTACTTC.

V gene TRBV18 combines with J gene TRBJ2-1; no clear D. Germline V gene sequence: CDR1 KGHSH, CDR2 LQKENI. V lost 5 bases and J 7 bases, leaving 12 bases between the germline ends. CDR3 length equals 13 residues. The CDR3, as DNA: TGTGCCAGCTCAGCCCGGGCCCCAAATGAGCAGTTCTTC. Amino acids: CASSARAPNEQFF.

V gene TRBV2 combines with J gene TRBJ2-7; maybe TRBD2 (6 bases). The CDR3 spans 14 residues. Germline loops: CDR1 SNHLY, CDR2 FYNNEI. V was shortened by 10 bases and J by 2 bases, with 18 bases between the two germline ends. DNA for the CDR3: TGTGCCAACCAGGAGGAGGGGCCTACCTACGAGCAGTACTTC. This encodes CANQEEGPTYEQYF. The whole variable domain, remainder taken from reference TRBV2 and TRBJ2-7, is EPEVTQTPSHQVTQMGQEVILRCVPISNHLYFYWYRQILGQKVEFLVSFYNNEISEKSEIFDDQFSVERPDGSNFTLKIRSTKLEDSAMYFCANQEEGPTYEQYFGPGTRLTVT.

The CDR3 DNA reads as TGCGCCAGCAGCCTCCCCACTAGCGCAGAGACCCAGTACTTC. Translated: CASSLPTSAETQYF. The chain carries TRBV5-1 and TRBJ2-5, with 7 nucleotides matching TRBD2. Germline lookup yields CDR1 SGHRS and CDR2 YFSETQ. V was clipped by 4 bases and J by 4 bases; unmatched bases: 7. The CDR3 is made up of 14 amino acids. Looking up the rest from reference TRBV5-1 and TRBJ2-5 gives the full variable domain: KAGVTQTPRYLIKTRGQQVTLSCSPISGHRSVSWYQQTPGQGLQFLFEYFSETQRNKGNFPGRFSGRQFSNSRSEMNVSTLELGDSALYLCASSLPTSAETQYFGPGTRLLVL.

This clone is a singleton in its sample. V and J are TRBV27 and TRBJ2-7, with D possibly being TRBD1 or TRBD2 (5 bases each). Germline V gene data show CDR1 as MNHEY and CDR2 as SMNVEV (reference sequence). The length of the CDR3 is 16 residues. The ends were cut back, 5 bases at V and 6 bases at J, with 23 bases in the middle. The CDR3 nucleotides read TGTGCCAGCAGTGTCCGGGACCGCCGGTGTTACTGCGAGCAGTACTTC. Its protein product is CASSVRDRRCYCEQYF.

This clone appeared a few times. In DNA form, the CDR3 reads TGTGCCAGCAGCTTTCCAAGGGGAGGATTGGACGAGCAGTACTTC. This encodes CASSFPRGGLDEQYF. The chain uses TRBV7-9 and TRBJ2-7, with D possibly matching TRBD2 (6 bases). This CDR3 contains 15 residues. Trimming left V 3 bases short and J 5 bases short, with 17 bases between. The germline gives CDR1 SEHNR, CDR2 FQNEAQ (reference sequence).

The chain joins TRBV7-8 to TRBJ1-2; D is ambiguous. Per germline, CDR1 SGHVS and CDR2 FQNEAQ. The V gene lost 1 base and the J gene lost 8 bases, with 20 bases spanning the gap. The CDR3 contains 16 residues. This chain's CDR3 is CASSLDLGRPRSGYTF. CDR3 nucleotide sequence: TGTGCCAGCAGCTTAGATTTAGGCAGGCCTCGGTCGGGCTACACCTTC. The whole variable domain, remainder taken from reference TRBV7-8 and TRBJ1-2, is GAGVSQSPRYKVAKRGQDVALRCDPISGHVSLFWYQQALGQGPEFLTYFQNEAQLDKSGLPSDRFFAERPEGSVSTLKIQRTQQEDSAVYLCASSLDLGRPRSGYTFGSGTRLTVV.

The chain is built from TRBV13 and TRBJ2-3, with D possibly TRBD2 on 6 matching bases. This CDR3 comprises 16 residues. Germline V CDR1 and CDR2: PRHDT, FYEKMQ (reference sequence). V gave up 2 bases and J gave up 0 bases, with 12 bases separating them. The CDR3 here is CASSLSAGASTDTQYF. The CDR3 DNA reads TGTGCCAGCAGCTTATCAGCGGGCGCTAGCACAGATACGCAGTATTTT.

This chain connects TRBV5-1 to TRBJ2-1; D ambiguous. The germline V gene encodes CDR1 SGHRS and CDR2 YFSETQ. Trimming cost V 4 bases and J 0 bases, with 14 bases left between them. The CDR3 has 16 amino acids. This CDR3 is CASSSEGRNSYNEQFF. The CDR3 nucleotides read TGCGCCAGCAGCAGCGAAGGACGGAACTCCTACAATGAGCAGTTCTTC.

The chain links TRBV4-3 to TRBJ1-3; weak D call: TRBD1 (5 bases). Looked up from germline, CDR1 is LGHNA and CDR2 is YSLEER. The V and J ends lost 0 bases and 1 base respectively, with 22 bases between them. The CDR3 is 20 amino acids. The CDR3 DNA follows: TGCGCCAGCAGCCAAGACCATTTGACAGTTTCCTTCGCTTCTGGAAACACCATATATTTT. As protein: CASSQDHLTVSFASGNTIYF.

The chain joins TRBV9 to TRBJ2-2, with 8 bases that match TRBD2. The CDR3 sequence is 16 residues long. Germline V gene sequence: CDR1 SGDLS, CDR2 YYNGEE. The V and J ends lost 1 base and 1 base, in that order; junction bases with no gene match: 3. DNA for the CDR3: TGTGCCAGCAGCGTATCTACTAGCGGGAACACCGGGGAGCTGTTTTTT. It specifies CASSVSTSGNTGELFF.

The chain recombines TRBV2 with TRBJ2-1; D is unresolved. Per the germline V gene, CDR1 is SNHLY and CDR2 is FYNNEI. CDR3 length equals 13 residues. Trimming removed 5 bases from V and 11 bases from J, with 16 bases in between. CDR3 loop: CASSNGPAMKQFF. The CDR3 nucleotides read TGTGCCAGCAGTAATGGACCGGCAATGAAGCAGTTCTTC.